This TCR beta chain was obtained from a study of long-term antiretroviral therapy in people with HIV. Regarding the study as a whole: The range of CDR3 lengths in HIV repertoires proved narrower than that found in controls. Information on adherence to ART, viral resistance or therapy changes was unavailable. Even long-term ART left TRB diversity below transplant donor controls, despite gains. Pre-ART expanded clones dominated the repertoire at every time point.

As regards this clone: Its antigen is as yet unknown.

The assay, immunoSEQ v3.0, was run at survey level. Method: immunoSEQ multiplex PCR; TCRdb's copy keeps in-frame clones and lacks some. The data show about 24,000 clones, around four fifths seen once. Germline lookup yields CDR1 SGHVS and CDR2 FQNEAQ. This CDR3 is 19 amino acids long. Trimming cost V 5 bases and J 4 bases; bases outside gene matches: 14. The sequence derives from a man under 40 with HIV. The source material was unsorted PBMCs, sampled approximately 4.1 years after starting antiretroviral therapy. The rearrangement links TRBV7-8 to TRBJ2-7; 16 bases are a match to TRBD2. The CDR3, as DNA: TGTGCCAGCAGCGTAAAATCCGGGACTAGCGGGGGGGCTGGGTACGAGCAGTACTTC. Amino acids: CASSVKSGTSGGAGYEQYF.